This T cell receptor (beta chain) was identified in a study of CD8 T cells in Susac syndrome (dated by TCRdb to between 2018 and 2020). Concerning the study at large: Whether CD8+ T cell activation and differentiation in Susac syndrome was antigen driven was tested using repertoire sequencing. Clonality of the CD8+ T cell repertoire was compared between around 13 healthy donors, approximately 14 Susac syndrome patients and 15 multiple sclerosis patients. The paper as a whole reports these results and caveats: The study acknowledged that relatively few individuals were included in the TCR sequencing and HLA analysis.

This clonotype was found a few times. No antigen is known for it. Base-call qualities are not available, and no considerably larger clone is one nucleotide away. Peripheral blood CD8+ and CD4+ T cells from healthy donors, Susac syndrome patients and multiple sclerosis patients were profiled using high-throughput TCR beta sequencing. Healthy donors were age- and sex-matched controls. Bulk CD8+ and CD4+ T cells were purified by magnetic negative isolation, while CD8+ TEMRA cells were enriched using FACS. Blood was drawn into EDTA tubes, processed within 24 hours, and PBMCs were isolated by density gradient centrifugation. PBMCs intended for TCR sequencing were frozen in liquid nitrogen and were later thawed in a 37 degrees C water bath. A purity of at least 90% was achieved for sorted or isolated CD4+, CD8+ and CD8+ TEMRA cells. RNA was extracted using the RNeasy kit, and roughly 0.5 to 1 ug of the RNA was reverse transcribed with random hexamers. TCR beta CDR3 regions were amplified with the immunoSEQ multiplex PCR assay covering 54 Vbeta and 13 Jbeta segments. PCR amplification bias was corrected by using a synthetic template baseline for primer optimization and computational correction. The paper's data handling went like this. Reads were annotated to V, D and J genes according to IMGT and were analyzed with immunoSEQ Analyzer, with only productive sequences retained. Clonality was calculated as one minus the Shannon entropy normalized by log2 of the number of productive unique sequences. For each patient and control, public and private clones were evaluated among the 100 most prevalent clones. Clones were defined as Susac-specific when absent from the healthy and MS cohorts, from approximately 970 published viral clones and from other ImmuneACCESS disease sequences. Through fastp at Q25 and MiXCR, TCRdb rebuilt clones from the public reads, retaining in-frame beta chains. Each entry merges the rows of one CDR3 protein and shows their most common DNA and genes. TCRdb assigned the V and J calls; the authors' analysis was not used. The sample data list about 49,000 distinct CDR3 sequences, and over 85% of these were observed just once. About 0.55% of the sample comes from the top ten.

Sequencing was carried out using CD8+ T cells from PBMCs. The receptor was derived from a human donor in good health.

The bases are TGTGCCTGGAGTGTAGGGCAGGGGGCCTACGAGCAGTACTTC. It codes for CAWSVGQGAYEQYF. Here the chain combines TRBV30 and TRBJ2-7; 7 middle bases align to TRBD1. CDR1 and CDR2, per the germline V gene (reference sequence), are GTSNPN and SVGIG. The CDR3 holds 14 amino acids from the cysteine to the phenylalanine. Here the CDR3 DNA is all that survives: 42 bases in frame from base 1. For this chain, trimming is 0 bases at the V end and 2 bases at the J end, and the number of junction bases without a gene match is 4.